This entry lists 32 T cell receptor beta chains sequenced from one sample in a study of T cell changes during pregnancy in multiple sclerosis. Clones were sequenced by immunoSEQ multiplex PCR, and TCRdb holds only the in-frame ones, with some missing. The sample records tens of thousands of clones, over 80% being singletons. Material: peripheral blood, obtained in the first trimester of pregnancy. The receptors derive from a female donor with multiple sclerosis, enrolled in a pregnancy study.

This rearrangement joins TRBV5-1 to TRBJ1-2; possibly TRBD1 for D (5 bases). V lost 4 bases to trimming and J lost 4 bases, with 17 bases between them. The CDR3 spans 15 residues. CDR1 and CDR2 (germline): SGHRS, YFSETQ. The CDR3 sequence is CASSHGGDGAYGYTF. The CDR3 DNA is TGCGCCAGCAGCCATGGAGGGGACGGAGCCTATGGCTACACCTTC.

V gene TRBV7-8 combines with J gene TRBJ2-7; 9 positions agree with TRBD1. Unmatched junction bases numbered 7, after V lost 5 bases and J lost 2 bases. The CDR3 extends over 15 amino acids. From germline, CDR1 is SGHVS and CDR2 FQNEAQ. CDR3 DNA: TGTGCCAGCAGCGTATGGACAGGGGCCACCTACGAGCAGTACTTC. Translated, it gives CASSVWTGATYEQYF.

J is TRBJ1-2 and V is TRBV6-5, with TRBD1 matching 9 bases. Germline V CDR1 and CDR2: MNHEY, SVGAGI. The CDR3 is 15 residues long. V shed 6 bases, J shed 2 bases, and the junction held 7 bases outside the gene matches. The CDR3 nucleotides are TGTGCCAGCAGGCAACAGGGGGCAGGGAACTATGGCTACACCTTC. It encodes CASRQQGAGNYGYTF.

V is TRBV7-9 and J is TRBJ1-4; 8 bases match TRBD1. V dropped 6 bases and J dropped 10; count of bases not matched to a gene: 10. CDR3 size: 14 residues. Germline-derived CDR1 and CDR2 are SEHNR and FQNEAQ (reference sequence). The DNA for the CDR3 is TGTGCCAGCAGTTTTTACCCCGGGACAGGAAAACTGTTTTTT. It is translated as CASSFYPGTGKLFF.

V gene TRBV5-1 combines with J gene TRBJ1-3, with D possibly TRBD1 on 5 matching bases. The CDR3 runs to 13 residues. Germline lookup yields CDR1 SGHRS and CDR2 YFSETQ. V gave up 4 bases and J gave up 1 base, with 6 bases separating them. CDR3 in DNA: TGCGCCAGCAGCCAGGGTTCTGGAAACACCATATATTTT. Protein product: CASSQGSGNTIYF.

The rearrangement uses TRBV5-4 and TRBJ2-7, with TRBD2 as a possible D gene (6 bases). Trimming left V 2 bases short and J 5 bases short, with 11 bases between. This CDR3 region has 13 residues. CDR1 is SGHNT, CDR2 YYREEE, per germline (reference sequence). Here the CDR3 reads CASSFNLANEQYF. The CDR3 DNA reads TGTGCCAGCAGCTTTAACCTAGCGAACGAGCAGTACTTC.

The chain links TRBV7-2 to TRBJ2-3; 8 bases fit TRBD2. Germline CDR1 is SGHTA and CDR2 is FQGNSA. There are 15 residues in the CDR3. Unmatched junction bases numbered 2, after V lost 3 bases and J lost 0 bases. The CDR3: CASSFAGGSTDTQYF. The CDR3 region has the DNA TGTGCCAGCAGCTTTGCGGGGGGCAGCACAGATACGCAGTATTTT.

DNA for the CDR3: TGCGCCAGCAGCCAAGATCTTGGAGTTTCGAACACTGAAGCTTTCTTT. Its translation: CASSQDLGVSNTEAFF. The chain has TRBV4-3 and TRBJ1-1; no definite D call. The CDR3 contains 16 residues. Trimming cost V 0 bases and J 1 base, with 12 bases left between them. The V gene's germline CDR1 is LGHNA and CDR2 YSLEER.

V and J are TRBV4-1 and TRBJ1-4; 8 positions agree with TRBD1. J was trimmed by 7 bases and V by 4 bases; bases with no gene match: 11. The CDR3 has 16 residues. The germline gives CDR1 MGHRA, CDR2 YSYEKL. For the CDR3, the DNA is TGCGCCAGCAGCCCCCAAGGACAGGGATGGGGTGAAAAACTGTTTTTT. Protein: CASSPQGQGWGEKLFF.

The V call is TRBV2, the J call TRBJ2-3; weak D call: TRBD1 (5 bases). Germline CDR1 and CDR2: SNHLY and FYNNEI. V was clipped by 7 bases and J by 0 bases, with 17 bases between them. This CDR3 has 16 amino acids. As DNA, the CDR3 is TGTGCCAGCACTCCAGGCCGGACATATAGCACAGATACGCAGTATTTT. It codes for CASTPGRTYSTDTQYF.

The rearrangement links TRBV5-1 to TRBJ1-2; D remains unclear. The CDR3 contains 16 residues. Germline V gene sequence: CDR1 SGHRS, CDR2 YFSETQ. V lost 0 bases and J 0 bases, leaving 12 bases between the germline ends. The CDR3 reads CASSLGQSLANYGYTF. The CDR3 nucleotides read TGCGCCAGCAGCTTGGGGCAGTCCCTAGCTAACTATGGCTACACCTTC. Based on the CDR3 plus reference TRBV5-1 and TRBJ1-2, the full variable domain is KAGVTQTPRYLIKTRGQQVTLSCSPISGHRSVSWYQQTPGQGLQFLFEYFSETQRNKGNFPGRFSGRQFSNSRSEMNVSTLELGDSALYLCASSLGQSLANYGYTFGSGTRLTVV.

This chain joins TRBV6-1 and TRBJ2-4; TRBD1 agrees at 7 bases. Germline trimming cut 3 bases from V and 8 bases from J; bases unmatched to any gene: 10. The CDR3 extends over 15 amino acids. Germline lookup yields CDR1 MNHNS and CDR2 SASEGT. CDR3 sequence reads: CASSEEDRPADIQYF. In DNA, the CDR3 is TGTGCCAGCAGTGAGGAGGACAGGCCAGCAGACATTCAGTACTTC.

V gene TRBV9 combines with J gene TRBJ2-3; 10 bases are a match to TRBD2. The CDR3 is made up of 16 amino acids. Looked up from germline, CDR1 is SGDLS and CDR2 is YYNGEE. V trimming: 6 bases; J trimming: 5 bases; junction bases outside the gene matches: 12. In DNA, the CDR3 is TGTGCCAGCACCTACCGCAGCGGGGGGGCGGGAGATACGCAGTATTTT. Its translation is CASTYRSGGAGDTQYF.

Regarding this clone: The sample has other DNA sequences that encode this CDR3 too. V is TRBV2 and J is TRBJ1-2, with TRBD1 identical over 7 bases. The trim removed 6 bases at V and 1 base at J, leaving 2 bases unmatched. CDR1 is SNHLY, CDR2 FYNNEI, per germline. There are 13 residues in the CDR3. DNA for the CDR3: TGTGCCAGCAGCGGGACAGTTAACTATGGCTACACCTTC. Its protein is CASSGTVNYGYTF.

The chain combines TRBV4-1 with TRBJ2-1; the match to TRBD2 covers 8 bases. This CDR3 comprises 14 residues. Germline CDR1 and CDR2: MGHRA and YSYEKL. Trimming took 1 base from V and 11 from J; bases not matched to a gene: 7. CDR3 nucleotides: TGCGCCAGCAGCCAAGCCTCACTAGCGGACCAGCAGTTCTTC. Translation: CASSQASLADQQFF.

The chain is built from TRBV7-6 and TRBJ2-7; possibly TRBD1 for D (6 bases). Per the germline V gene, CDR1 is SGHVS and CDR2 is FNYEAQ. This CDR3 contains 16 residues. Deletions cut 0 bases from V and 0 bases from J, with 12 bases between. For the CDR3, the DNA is TGTGCCAGCAGCTTAGCGCAAACAGGGCTCTCCTACGAGCAGTACTTC. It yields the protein CASSLAQTGLSYEQYF.

CDR3 loop: CASSEGPGTYEQYF. The CDR3 region has the DNA TGCGCCAGCAGTGAGGGCCCAGGGACCTACGAGCAGTACTTC. The V call is TRBV10-1, the J call TRBJ2-7, with D perhaps matching TRBD1 (5 bases). CDR1 is WNHNN, CDR2 SYGVQD, per germline (reference sequence). The germline V and J ends were trimmed by 2 bases and 2 bases, with 10 bases remaining between them. This CDR3 is 14 amino acids long.

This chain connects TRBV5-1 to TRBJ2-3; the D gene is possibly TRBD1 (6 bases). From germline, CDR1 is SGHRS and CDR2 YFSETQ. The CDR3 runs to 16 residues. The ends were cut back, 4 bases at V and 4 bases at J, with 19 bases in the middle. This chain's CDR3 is CASSAELSGVADTQYF. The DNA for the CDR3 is TGCGCCAGCAGCGCCGAATTGTCAGGGGTAGCAGATACGCAGTATTTT.

CDR3 in amino acids: CAISVIRDRRPYEQYF. The DNA for the CDR3 is TGTGCCATCAGTGTCATTCGGGACAGGCGCCCCTACGAGCAGTACTTC. The V and J genes are TRBV10-3 and TRBJ2-7; 8 bases are a match to TRBD1. The CDR3 length is 16 residues. V was clipped by 4 bases and J by 2 bases; unmatched bases: 10. The V gene's germline CDR1 is ENHRY and CDR2 SYGVKD.

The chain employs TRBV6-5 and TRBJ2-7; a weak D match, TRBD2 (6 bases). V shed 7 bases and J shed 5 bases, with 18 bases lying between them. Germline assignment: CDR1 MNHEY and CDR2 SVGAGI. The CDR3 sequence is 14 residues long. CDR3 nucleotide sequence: TGTGCCAGCATCCCGGGACTTCTGACCCACGAGCAGTACTTC. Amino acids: CASIPGLLTHEQYF.

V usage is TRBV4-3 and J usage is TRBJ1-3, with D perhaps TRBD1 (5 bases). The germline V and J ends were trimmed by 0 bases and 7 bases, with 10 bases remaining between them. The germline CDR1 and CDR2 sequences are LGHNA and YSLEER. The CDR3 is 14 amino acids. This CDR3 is CASSQDPGGNTIYF. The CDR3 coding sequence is TGCGCCAGCAGCCAAGACCCTGGGGGGAACACCATATATTTT.

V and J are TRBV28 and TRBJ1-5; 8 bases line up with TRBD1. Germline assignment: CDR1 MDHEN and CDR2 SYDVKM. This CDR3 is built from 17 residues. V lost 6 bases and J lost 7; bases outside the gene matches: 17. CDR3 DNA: TGTGCCAGCAGCCCTGGGACAGGTGGGGCCCTGGGGCAGCCCCAGCATTTT. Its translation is CASSPGTGGALGQPQHF.

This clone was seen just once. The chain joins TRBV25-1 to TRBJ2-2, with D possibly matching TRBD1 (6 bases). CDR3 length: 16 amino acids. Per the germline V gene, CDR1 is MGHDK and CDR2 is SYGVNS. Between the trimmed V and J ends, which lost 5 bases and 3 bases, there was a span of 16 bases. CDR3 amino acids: CASSSLGRGYTGELFF. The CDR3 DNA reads TGTGCCAGCAGTTCCCTTGGAAGGGGGTACACCGGGGAGCTGTTTTTT.

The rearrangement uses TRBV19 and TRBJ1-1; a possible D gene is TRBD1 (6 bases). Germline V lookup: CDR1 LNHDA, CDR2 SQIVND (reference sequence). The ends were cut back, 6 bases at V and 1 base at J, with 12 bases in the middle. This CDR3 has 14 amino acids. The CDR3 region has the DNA TGTGCCAGTAGAACTACAGGGAGGAACACTGAAGCTTTCTTT. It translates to CASRTTGRNTEAFF.

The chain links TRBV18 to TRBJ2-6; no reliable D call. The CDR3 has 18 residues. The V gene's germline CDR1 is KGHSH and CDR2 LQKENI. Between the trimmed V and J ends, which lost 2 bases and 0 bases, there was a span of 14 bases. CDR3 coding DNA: TGTGCCAGCTCACCAGTTGCGGTTTCGGGCTCTGGGGCCAACGTCCTGACTTTC. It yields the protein CASSPVAVSGSGANVLTF. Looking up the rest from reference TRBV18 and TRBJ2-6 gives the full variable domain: NAGVMQNPRHLVRRRGQEARLRCSPMKGHSHVYWYRQLPEEGLKFMVYLQKENIIDESGMPKERFSAEFPKEGPSILRIQQVVRGDSAAYFCASSPVAVSGSGANVLTFGAGSRLTVL.

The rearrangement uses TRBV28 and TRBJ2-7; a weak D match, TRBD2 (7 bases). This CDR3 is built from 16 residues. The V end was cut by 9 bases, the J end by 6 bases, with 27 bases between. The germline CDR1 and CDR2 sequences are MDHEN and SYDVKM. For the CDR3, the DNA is TGTGCCAGTCTCTCTAGCGGAGCTAGGAGGGGGACCGAGCAGTACTTC. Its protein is CASLSSGARRGTEQYF.

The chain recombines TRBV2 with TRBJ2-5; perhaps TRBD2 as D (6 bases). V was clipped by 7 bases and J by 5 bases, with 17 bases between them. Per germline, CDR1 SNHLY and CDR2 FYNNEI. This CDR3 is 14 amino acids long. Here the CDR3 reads CASNGVAARETQYF. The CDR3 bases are TGTGCCAGCAATGGAGTAGCGGCGAGGGAGACCCAGTACTTC.

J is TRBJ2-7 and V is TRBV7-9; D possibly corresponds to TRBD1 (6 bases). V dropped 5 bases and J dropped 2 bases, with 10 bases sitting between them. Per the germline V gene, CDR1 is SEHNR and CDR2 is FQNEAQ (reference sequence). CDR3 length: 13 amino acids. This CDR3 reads CASSPGQTYEQYF. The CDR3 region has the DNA TGTGCCAGCAGCCCCGGACAGACCTACGAGCAGTACTTC.

CDR3 protein: CASSVGRGGRGRTEAFF. CDR3 nucleotides: TGTGCCAGCAGCGTAGGAAGGGGGGGCAGGGGGCGAACTGAAGCTTTCTTT. V usage is TRBV9 and J usage is TRBJ1-1; 8 bases fit TRBD1. V shed 0 bases and J 5 bases; nucleotides not matched to a gene: 12. The length of the CDR3 is 17 residues. Looked up from germline, CDR1 is SGDLS and CDR2 is YYNGEE. The complete variable domain, with remaining parts taken from reference TRBV9 and TRBJ1-1, reads DSGVTQTPKHLITATGQRVTLRCSPRSGDLSVYWYQQSLDQGLQFLIQYYNGEERAKGNILERFSAQQFPDLHSELNLSSLELGDSALYFCASSVGRGGRGRTEAFFGQGTRLTVV.

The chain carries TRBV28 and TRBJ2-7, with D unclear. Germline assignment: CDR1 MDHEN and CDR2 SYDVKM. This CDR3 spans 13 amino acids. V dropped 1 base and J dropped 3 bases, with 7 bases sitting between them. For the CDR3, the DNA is TGTGCCAGCAGTTTATCACCCAGCTACGAGCAGTACTTC. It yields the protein CASSLSPSYEQYF.

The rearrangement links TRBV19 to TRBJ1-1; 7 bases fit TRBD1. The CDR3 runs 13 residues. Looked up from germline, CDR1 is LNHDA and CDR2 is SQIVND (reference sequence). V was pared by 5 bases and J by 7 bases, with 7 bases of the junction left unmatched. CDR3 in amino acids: CASSPNWDSEAFF. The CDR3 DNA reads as TGTGCCAGTAGTCCTAATTGGGACAGTGAAGCTTTCTTT. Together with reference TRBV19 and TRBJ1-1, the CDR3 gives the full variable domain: DGGITQSPKYLFRKEGQNVTLSCEQNLNHDAMYWYRQDPGQGLRLIYYSQIVNDFQKGDIAEGYSVSREKKESFPLTVTSAQKNPTAFYLCASSPNWDSEAFFGQGTRLTVV.

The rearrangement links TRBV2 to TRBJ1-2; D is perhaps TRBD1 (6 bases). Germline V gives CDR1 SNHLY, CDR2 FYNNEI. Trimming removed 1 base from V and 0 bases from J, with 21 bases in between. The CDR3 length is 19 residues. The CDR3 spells CASSEGGTGQGETNYGYTF. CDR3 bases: TGTGCCAGCAGTGAAGGAGGTACAGGGCAAGGAGAAACTAACTATGGCTACACCTTC. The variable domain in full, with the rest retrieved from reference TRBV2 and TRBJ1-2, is EPEVTQTPSHQVTQMGQEVILRCVPISNHLYFYWYRQILGQKVEFLVSFYNNEISEKSEIFDDQFSVERPDGSNFTLKIRSTKLEDSAMYFCASSEGGTGQGETNYGYTFGSGTRLTVV.